Listed here is a single T cell receptor (beta chain). The antigen it recognizes is unknown. The input lacks base qualities; no much larger clone sits a single base away. These data come from a study of T cell responses to AZD1222 COVID-19 vaccine (dated by TCRdb to about 2021). Broadly, across the study: AZD1222 recipients whose second dose came at about 4 weeks and those whose second dose came at about 12 weeks were combined into one group, since spike-specific TCR depth and breadth did not differ between the two schedules. TCR sequencing was performed for 230 to 250 trial participants, of whom about 200 were given two doses of AZD1222 and around 25 were given two doses of MenACWY control vaccine. Trial participants were enrolled into age subgroups of 18-55, 56-69 and 70-plus years, which contained about 150, 27 and 61 TCR-sequenced participants, respectively. Beyond this particular receptor, the publication reports: Because no day 14 peak-response samples were available, repertoires were characterized only after the peak T cell response. In the small 56-69-year group, the increase in depth fell short of significance, most likely because of low power. Nearly half of unique spike-specific TCRs reportedly recognized epitopes outside regions mutated in the B.1.351 and B.1.1.7 variants. Vaccine-associated CD4 TCRs spanned the whole spike protein, with dominant responses in regions 160-218 and 743-854. Conclusions about previously exposed vaccinees are limited because only a handful of AZD1222 recipients were SARS-CoV-2 seropositive at baseline. Participants were mostly white British and included more females than males, and it was suggested by the authors that clonal diversity may have been underestimated. Spike-specific TCR breadth and depth rose significantly after two AZD1222 doses compared with day 0 and with MenACWY recipients.

This specimen's time point label, interpreted: baseline before first vaccination. Samples from vaccinated people were obtained from the UK trials COV001 and COV002, which included a single-blind randomized controlled phase 2/3 trial of AZD1222 (ChAdOx1 nCoV-19) in healthy adults. For TCRbeta chain sequencing, PBMC samples from trial participants were taken at day 0 and at day 28 after the second dose. The CDR3 regions of human TCRbeta chains were subjected to immunosequencing. In the original analysis: TCRs in the repertoires were matched against a reference library of SARS-CoV-2-specific TCRs that had been generated with the MIRA antigen-specificity platform. Breadth was defined as the fraction of unique TCRs that were SARS-CoV-2-associated. Depth was defined as the fraction of total T cells that were SARS-CoV-2-associated. Using the MIRA data, each spike-specific TCR was assigned both to the spike region to which the TCR was reactive and to a CD4 or CD8 class. Log10-transformed breadth and depth values were compared by one-way ANOVA with Sidak's multiple comparisons tests. Drawn from immuneACCESS, this table holds only the in-frame rearrangements with V and J called that TCRdb kept. Clones are partly lost; checked studies trace under half to an unresolved V gene and leave the rest unexplained. V, J and clone size derive from that table, while D and trimming were established from the DNA sequence. The sample table shows some 150,000 clones, and around nine tenths are seen once. The ten largest clones take up approximately 5.3% of the sample.

The sequencing here drew on peripheral blood, taken on day 0 of AZD1222 vaccination. The receptor was derived from an adult in good health.

The CDR3: CASSPGTSGRALTDTQYF. The DNA is as follows: TGTGCCAGCAGTCCCGGGACTAGCGGGAGGGCCCTCACAGATACGCAGTATTTT. Rearrangement joined TRBV28 to TRBJ2-3, with 16 central nucleotides matching TRBD2. According to the germline V gene, CDR1 reads MDHEN and CDR2 reads SYDVKM. The junction shows trimming of 5 bases on V and 2 bases on J, and the gene matches do not reach 7 bases of it. Reading from cysteine to phenylalanine, the CDR3 counts 18 amino acids. Left in the record is the CDR3 DNA by itself, 54 bases read in frame from the first base.